One sample yielded the 20 T cell receptor beta chains listed below, sequenced in a study of shared clonotypes between healthy human individuals. The protocol was immunoSEQ multiplex PCR, while the TCRdb copy is restricted to in-frame clones and leaves out a portion. The data show about 510,000 clones, 75% to 80% seen once. The sample taken for sequencing was PBMCs. The source is a woman aged 40 to 55 in good health. Some clones in this sample may be carry-over from other donors' samples.

This rearrangement joins TRBV27 to TRBJ2-5; tentative D call: TRBD2 (6 bases). CDR3 size: 13 residues. Trimming removed 2 bases at V and 4 bases at J, with 8 bases between. Germline CDR1 reads MNHEY; CDR2 reads SMNVEV (reference sequence). The chain's CDR3 is CASSLGGRETQYF. In DNA, the CDR3 is TGTGCCAGCAGTTTAGGGGGGAGAGAGACCCAGTACTTC.

The V call is TRBV11-2, the J call TRBJ2-7; 7 nucleotides align to TRBD2. Germline V gene sequence: CDR1 SGHAT, CDR2 FQNNGV. V gave up 5 bases and J gave up 3 bases; unmatched junction bases: 7. The length of the CDR3 is 14 residues. The CDR3 region is CASSPLAGVYEQYF. CDR3 nucleotides: TGTGCCAGCAGCCCCTTAGCGGGTGTCTACGAGCAGTACTTC.

This sequence joins TRBV2 and TRBJ2-7; TRBD1 matches 7 bases. The CDR3 runs to 16 residues. V was clipped by 5 bases and J by 5 bases; unmatched bases: 15. Germline CDR1 reads SNHLY; CDR2 reads FYNNEI. CDR3 protein: CASSLELGQDIDEQYF. The CDR3 DNA reads as TGTGCCAGCAGTCTAGAACTCGGACAGGATATCGACGAGCAGTACTTC.

J is TRBJ2-5 and V is TRBV19; 9 bases are shared with TRBD1. V was clipped by 3 bases and J by 3 bases; unmatched bases: 2. The germline gives CDR1 LNHDA, CDR2 SQIVND (reference sequence). This CDR3 has 14 amino acids. CDR3 region: CASSMGQGKETQYF. As DNA, the CDR3 is TGTGCCAGTAGTATGGGACAGGGAAAAGAGACCCAGTACTTC.

The chain recombines TRBV5-4 with TRBJ2-5; 7 bases align to TRBD1. V lost 2 bases and J lost 7; bases outside the gene matches: 8. The CDR3 contains 14 residues. In germline, CDR1 is SGHNT, CDR2 YYREEE (reference sequence). The CDR3 nucleotides are TGTGCCAGCAGCTTAACTGACTCAGGGGGGACCCAGTACTTC. Translation gives CASSLTDSGGTQYF.

The rearrangement uses TRBV19 and TRBJ1-5; perhaps TRBD1 as D (6 bases). Trimming stripped 3 bases from V and 7 bases from J, with 19 bases between. This CDR3 has 16 residues. CDR1 is LNHDA and CDR2 is SQIVND in the germline V gene (reference sequence). The CDR3 coding sequence is TGTGCCAGTAGTATCGCCAATACAGGGTCTGTACAGCCCCAGCATTTT. Encoded protein: CASSIANTGSVQPQHF. The whole variable domain, filled in from reference TRBV19 and TRBJ1-5, reads DGGITQSPKYLFRKEGQNVTLSCEQNLNHDAMYWYRQDPGQGLRLIYYSQIVNDFQKGDIAEGYSVSREKKESFPLTVTSAQKNPTAFYLCASSIANTGSVQPQHFGDGTRLSIL.

V gene TRBV5-1 combines with J gene TRBJ1-2; 7 nucleotides align to TRBD1. CDR3 length equals 13 residues. CDR1 and CDR2 (germline): SGHRS, YFSETQ. With 1 base clipped from V and 6 bases from J, the junction kept 3 bases outside the gene matches. The CDR3 sequence is CASSLTGANGYTF. CDR3 in DNA: TGCGCCAGCAGCTTGACAGGGGCCAATGGCTACACCTTC.

The V and J genes are TRBV28 and TRBJ2-7; 7 bases fit TRBD1. CDR1 and CDR2 (germline): MDHEN, SYDVKM. With 4 bases clipped from V and 5 bases from J, the junction kept 11 bases outside the gene matches. CDR3 size: 15 residues. The CDR3 nucleotides read TGTGCCAGCAGTTCTATGGACAGGTGGGTCCACGAGCAGTACTTC. Residues: CASSSMDRWVHEQYF.

This chain uses TRBV10-3 with TRBJ1-5, with 7 bases aligning to TRBD1. The germline V gene has CDR1 ENHRY and CDR2 SYGVKD. V lost 5 bases and J lost 0; bases outside the gene matches: 13. The CDR3 is 18 amino acids. In nucleotides, the CDR3 is TGTGCCATCAGTAACAGGGGTGGGACGAAATATAGCAATCAGCCCCAGCATTTT. This gives the protein CAISNRGGTKYSNQPQHF.

This clone was found a few times. The J gene is TRBJ2-1, the V gene TRBV4-2, with 9 bases identical to TRBD1. After removal of 3 bases from V and 1 base from J, the junction contained 10 bases not matched to a gene. The CDR3 consists of 18 residues. Germline V gives CDR1 LGHNA, CDR2 YNFKEQ. In DNA form, the CDR3 reads TGTGCCAGCAGCCAGGACCCTACAGGGGGCGCATCCTACAATGAGCAGTTCTTC. This translates into CASSQDPTGGASYNEQFF.

About this clone: The same CDR3 can be traced to other DNA sequences in this sample. J is TRBJ2-7 and V is TRBV2; D unresolved. Trimming shortened V by 4 bases and J by 4 bases, and 2 bases separated the two germline ends. The CDR3 is 10 amino acids. The germline V gene encodes CDR1 SNHLY and CDR2 FYNNEI. Here the CDR3 reads CASSVYEQYF. The CDR3 DNA follows: TGTGCCAGCAGTGTATACGAGCAGTACTTC.

The CDR3 region is CASSHFREGYNEQFF. The CDR3, as DNA: TGTGCCAGCAGCCACTTCCGGGAGGGGTACAATGAGCAGTTCTTC. V gene TRBV7-9 combines with J gene TRBJ2-1; 8 bases are a match to TRBD2. The J segment lost 4 bases and the V segment lost 5 bases, leaving 7 bases of the junction unmatched. The CDR3 sequence is 15 residues long. Germline V gives CDR1 SEHNR, CDR2 FQNEAQ (reference sequence).

This rearrangement joins TRBV18 to TRBJ2-3; the match to TRBD2 covers 8 bases. The CDR3 contains 16 residues. The J segment lost 3 bases and the V segment lost 4 bases, leaving 9 bases of the junction unmatched. Germline CDR1 and CDR2: KGHSH and LQKENI. The CDR3 loop is CASSRMRSSGTDTQYF. DNA of the CDR3: TGTGCCAGCTCACGGATGAGGTCTAGCGGGACAGATACGCAGTATTTT. The full variable domain, rest sourced from reference TRBV18 and TRBJ2-3, is NAGVMQNPRHLVRRRGQEARLRCSPMKGHSHVYWYRQLPEEGLKFMVYLQKENIIDESGMPKERFSAEFPKEGPSILRIQQVVRGDSAAYFCASSRMRSSGTDTQYFGPGTRLTVL.

This clone was seen a handful of times. The rearrangement links TRBV29-1 to TRBJ1-1; TRBD1 aligns across 7 bases. V lost 5 bases to trimming and J lost 4 bases; unmatched junction nucleotides: 7. Germline CDR1 SQVTM, CDR2 ANQGSEA. This CDR3 comprises 13 residues. For the CDR3, the DNA is TGCAGCGTTTGGACAGGAGGGGCCACTGAAGCTTTCTTT. It yields the protein CSVWTGGATEAFF.

The chain combines TRBV5-4 with TRBJ2-3; D remains unclear. The CDR3 extends over 13 amino acids. Germline V gives CDR1 SGHNT, CDR2 YYREEE (reference sequence). The V gene lost 3 bases and the J gene lost 3 bases, with 8 bases spanning the gap. The CDR3 DNA reads TGTGCCAGCAGCTCGCCTGTTACAGATACGCAGTATTTT. It encodes CASSSPVTDTQYF.

The J gene is TRBJ2-1, the V gene TRBV10-3; 9 nucleotides match TRBD1. The CDR3 contains 20 residues. Germline V gene sequence: CDR1 ENHRY, CDR2 SYGVKD. V lost 2 bases to trimming and J lost 6 bases; unmatched junction nucleotides: 20. The CDR3 reads CAISEPIGTGSLPYSNEQFF. The CDR3 DNA reads TGTGCCATCAGTGAGCCAATTGGGACAGGGAGCCTACCCTATTCCAATGAGCAGTTCTTC.

Many counts were recorded for this clone. This sequence joins TRBV5-4 and TRBJ2-1, with TRBD2 identical over 12 bases. Germline V gene sequence: CDR1 SGHNT, CDR2 YYREEE (reference sequence). The CDR3 loop spans 17 amino acids. The trim removed 5 bases at V and 5 bases at J, leaving 11 bases unmatched. CDR3 coding DNA: TGTGCCAGCAGAAATCTAGCGGGAGGGCCGAAGCACAATGAGCAGTTCTTC. Translation gives CASRNLAGGPKHNEQFF.

The chain carries TRBV5-1 and TRBJ2-2; D gene ambiguous. Trimming stripped 0 bases from V and 2 bases from J, with 5 bases between. From germline, CDR1 is SGHRS and CDR2 YFSETQ. This CDR3 has 14 amino acids. DNA of the CDR3: TGCGCCAGCAGCTTGGACCAAAACACCGGGGAGCTGTTTTTT. This translates into CASSLDQNTGELFF.

This sequence joins TRBV28 and TRBJ2-1; 7 nucleotides agree with TRBD1. The CDR3 extends over 16 amino acids. CDR1 and CDR2 (germline): MDHEN, SYDVKM. Losses at the gene ends were 6 bases for V and 1 base for J; bases not matched to a gene: 9. CDR3 nucleotide sequence: TGTGCCAGCAGCTTAGGGGGCGCCGCGTCCTACAATGAGCAGTTCTTC. Its translation is CASSLGGAASYNEQFF.

V usage is TRBV5-4 and J usage is TRBJ2-1; 11 nucleotides line up with TRBD2. Trimming removed 3 bases from V and 10 bases from J; junction bases left unmatched: 6. Germline CDR1 and CDR2: SGHNT and YYREEE (reference sequence). The CDR3 totals 14 residues. The CDR3 reads CASSSPSGGREQFF. For the CDR3, the DNA is TGTGCCAGCAGCTCCCCTAGCGGGGGGAGAGAGCAGTTCTTC.